The 23 T cell receptor beta chains reported below all come from one sample, sequenced in a study of blood T cell repertoires in COVID-19. TCRdb keeps only in-frame clones here, not all; method: immunoSEQ multiplex PCR. The table includes a few hundred thousand clones, approximately 92% detected once. Sequenced: peripheral blood. The receptors come from a woman in her thirties or forties who had recovered from COVID-19.

The V and J genes are TRBV4-1 and TRBJ2-1; TRBD2 matches 8 bases. The CDR3 consists of 15 residues. CDR1 is MGHRA and CDR2 is YSYEKL in the germline V gene. V lost 4 bases, J lost 6 bases, and 8 bases stayed unmatched. DNA of the CDR3: TGCGCCAGCAGCCGACATAGGGGACTAGTCAATGAGCAGTTCTTC. Amino acid sequence: CASSRHRGLVNEQFF.

This chain connects TRBV11-3 to TRBJ1-1, with 9 bases aligning to TRBD1. Germline loops: CDR1 SGHNT, CDR2 YENEEA. The length of the CDR3 is 17 residues. The V segment lost 5 bases and the J segment 3 bases; nucleotides outside the gene matches: 13. CDR3 sequence (DNA): TGTGCCAGCAGCCCGGGTTGGAACAGGGGGCTGCACACTGAAGCTTTCTTT. The encoded protein is CASSPGWNRGLHTEAFF.

The chain combines TRBV10-3 with TRBJ2-7; tentative D call: TRBD1 (6 bases). V lost 6 bases and J lost 4, with 7 bases in between. Germline CDR1 is ENHRY and CDR2 is SYGVKD. This CDR3 has 11 residues. The CDR3 sequence is CAISQGYEQYV. In nucleotides, the CDR3 is TGTGCCATCAGCCAGGGGTACGAGCAGTACGTC.

V is TRBV29-1 and J is TRBJ2-2; TRBD2 matches 9 bases. Trimming cost V 5 bases and J 1 base; bases outside gene matches: 2. The V gene's germline CDR1 is SQVTM and CDR2 ANQGSEA. The CDR3 sequence is 14 residues long. CDR3 DNA: TGCAGCGTTATAGCGGGGGAGAACACCGGGGAGCTGTTTTTT. Residues: CSVIAGENTGELFF.

The V and J genes are TRBV6-6 and TRBJ2-2; tentatively, D is TRBD1 (5 bases). The CDR3 has 15 residues. Between the trimmed V and J ends, which lost 6 bases and 1 base, there was a span of 12 bases. Germline V gives CDR1 MNHNY, CDR2 SVGAGI (reference sequence). For the CDR3, the DNA is TGTGCCAGCAGCCCATCTAGGGGGAACACCGGGGAGCTGTTTTTT. Translated, it gives CASSPSRGNTGELFF.

V and J are TRBV7-2 and TRBJ1-3; TRBD1 is a possible D gene (5 bases). The CDR3 runs 15 residues. The ends were cut back, 1 base at V and 1 base at J, with 8 bases in the middle. The germline gives CDR1 SGHTA, CDR2 FQGNSA. In DNA form, the CDR3 reads TGTGCCAGCAGCTTAGTTCGGGGGTCTGGAAACACCATATATTTT. Residues: CASSLVRGSGNTIYF.

This sequence joins TRBV12-3 or TRBV12-4 and TRBJ1-1; D perhaps matches TRBD1 (6 bases). The CDR3 totals 13 residues. Trimming cost V 7 bases and J 0 bases, with 9 bases left between them. The CDR3 sequence is CASTGQMNTEAFF. The CDR3 nucleotides are TGTGCCAGCACCGGACAGATGAACACTGAAGCTTTCTTT.

The chain employs TRBV10-3 and TRBJ1-3, with a weak D call TRBD1 (6 bases). Trimming pared 10 bases from V and 4 bases from J, leaving 14 bases between. The CDR3 extends over 13 amino acids. Germline lookup yields CDR1 ENHRY and CDR2 SYGVKD. The DNA of the CDR3 is TGTGCCACGCTCCGGACAGACGGAAACACCATATATTTT. Its protein product is CATLRTDGNTIYF.

The chain employs TRBV18 and TRBJ2-1, with a weak D call TRBD1 (5 bases). V was pared by 0 bases and J by 9 bases, with 18 bases between. Germline assignment: CDR1 KGHSH and CDR2 LQKENI. The CDR3 loop spans 16 amino acids. Written as DNA, the CDR3 is TGTGCCAGCTCACCACCCTCAGGGCGTAGCCCGGGTGAGCAGTTCTTC. This translates into CASSPPSGRSPGEQFF.

The chain is built from TRBV6-5 and TRBJ2-7; 11 bases fit TRBD2. CDR1 MNHEY and CDR2 SVGAGI come from the germline V gene. With 2 bases clipped from V and 6 bases from J, the junction kept 6 bases outside the gene matches. CDR3 length: 15 residues. CDR3 DNA: TGTGCCAGCAGTTACGGAACTAGCGGGAGTCGCGAGCAGTACGTC. Protein: CASSYGTSGSREQYV.

V usage is TRBV4-3 and J usage is TRBJ2-1, with 8 bases lining up with TRBD2. V lost 0 bases, J lost 3 bases, and 4 bases stayed unmatched. The CDR3 has 16 residues. Germline CDR1 reads LGHNA; CDR2 reads YSLEER. CDR3 amino acids: CASSQDLTSVYNEQFF. In DNA form, the CDR3 reads TGCGCCAGCAGCCAAGACCTGACTAGCGTCTACAATGAGCAGTTCTTC.

V is TRBV12-5 and J is TRBJ1-2; no clear D gene. This CDR3 has 16 amino acids. Trimming took 5 bases from V and 1 from J, leaving 17 bases between them. The V gene's germline CDR1 is LGHNT and CDR2 FRNRAP. The CDR3 DNA follows: TGTGCTAGTGGTCCGCCTTCCGTGTCCAGTAACTATGGCTACACCTTC. Translation: CASGPPSVSSNYGYTF. Full variable domain (rest looked up from reference TRBV12-5 and TRBJ1-2): DARVTQTPRHKVTEMGQEVTMRCQPILGHNTVFWYRQTMMQGLELLAYFRNRAPLDDSGMPKDRFSAEMPDATLATLKIQPSEPRDSAVYFCASGPPSVSSNYGYTFGSGTRLTVV.

V gene TRBV2 combines with J gene TRBJ1-6, with a possible D match to TRBD1 (6 bases). Germline V gene lookup returns CDR1 SNHLY and CDR2 FYNNEI. The germline V and J ends were trimmed by 2 bases and 10 bases, with 18 bases remaining between them. The CDR3 covers 16 residues. This CDR3 is CASSEQGRTAQSPLHF. The DNA for the CDR3 is TGTGCCAGCAGTGAACAGGGGCGAACGGCACAGTCACCCCTCCACTTT.

This sequence joins TRBV5-1 and TRBJ2-3; 8 positions agree with TRBD2. Per germline, CDR1 SGHRS and CDR2 YFSETQ. Unmatched junction bases numbered 3, after V lost 1 base and J lost 2 bases. CDR3 size: 15 residues. The CDR3 DNA reads as TGCGCCAGCAGCTTGCCTAGCGGGTTCACAGATACGCAGTATTTT. It translates to CASSLPSGFTDTQYF.

The CDR3 DNA follows: TGTGCCAGCAGTTTAGCGCAGGGGTTGGGCTACACCTTC. Its translation: CASSLAQGLGYTF. The chain is built from TRBV12-3 or TRBV12-4 and TRBJ1-2; TRBD1 is a possible D gene (6 bases). V was cut by 0 bases and J by 8 bases, with 10 bases left in between. This CDR3 contains 13 residues.

The CDR3 is CASSPPGYGYTF. For the CDR3, the DNA is TGTGCCAGCAGCCCCCCGGGCTATGGCTACACCTTC. The chain employs TRBV3-1 (or the pseudogene TRBV3-2) and TRBJ1-2; D not resolved. The length of the CDR3 is 12 residues. Between the trimmed V and J ends, which lost 4 bases and 4 bases, there was a span of 7 bases. Per the germline V gene, CDR1 is LGHDT and CDR2 is YNNKEL (reference sequence).

This sequence joins TRBV5-1 and TRBJ2-7, with 8 bases aligning to TRBD1. The germline V gene has CDR1 SGHRS and CDR2 YFSETQ. The CDR3 has 17 amino acids. After removal of 3 bases from V and 0 bases from J, the junction contained 11 bases not matched to a gene. This chain's CDR3 is CASSSGYDRGRSYEQYF. CDR3 in DNA: TGCGCCAGCAGCTCCGGATACGACAGGGGACGCTCCTACGAGCAGTACTTC.

The gene calls are TRBV30 and TRBJ1-1, with D uncertain. CDR3 length: 12 residues. The ends were cut back, 3 bases at V and 5 bases at J, with 10 bases in the middle. CDR1 and CDR2 from the germline V gene are GTSNPN and SVGIG (reference sequence). CDR3 DNA sequence: TGTGCCTGGAGAGTGGGCCAGACTGAAGCTTTCTTT. Protein: CAWRVGQTEAFF.

This sequence joins TRBV13 and TRBJ1-4; D might be TRBD1 (6 bases). CDR1 PRHDT and CDR2 FYEKMQ come from the germline V gene (reference sequence). V lost 5 bases and J lost 0, with 10 bases in between. The CDR3 is 15 amino acids. CDR3 sequence reads: CASSPRTATNEKLFF. The CDR3, as DNA: TGTGCCAGCAGCCCCAGGACAGCAACTAATGAAAAACTGTTTTTT. Complete variable domain (other parts from reference TRBV13 and TRBJ1-4): AAGVIQSPRHLIKEKRETATLKCYPIPRHDTVYWYQQGPGQDPQFLISFYEKMQSDKGSIPDRFSAQQFSDYHSELNMSSLELGDSALYFCASSPRTATNEKLFFGSGTQLSVL.

The V and J genes are TRBV27 and TRBJ2-7; TRBD1 agrees at 10 bases. The ends lost 1 base at V and 9 bases at J; junction bases unmatched: 9. Germline assignment: CDR1 MNHEY and CDR2 SMNVEV (reference sequence). CDR3 length: 15 amino acids. This CDR3 reads CASSLYGQGDAVQYF. The CDR3 nucleotides read TGTGCCAGCAGTTTATACGGACAGGGGGATGCGGTGCAGTACTTC.

The CDR3 nucleotides are TGTGCCAGTAGTGACACGACAGGGATGTTAGTTGAAAAACTGTTTTTT. Protein product: CASSDTTGMLVEKLFF. The chain uses TRBV19 and TRBJ1-4; 7 bases fit TRBD1. Germline CDR1 and CDR2: LNHDA and SQIVND (reference sequence). The junction had 13 bases not matched to a gene; V was cut back by 5 bases and J by 7 bases. There are 16 residues in the CDR3.

This chain joins TRBV9 and TRBJ2-1, with TRBD2 identical over 10 bases. Trimming cost V 4 bases and J 8 bases; bases outside gene matches: 12. Germline CDR1 reads SGDLS; CDR2 reads YYNGEE. This CDR3 contains 16 residues. CDR3: CASSTSKRGGRHEQFF. The CDR3 nucleotides read TGTGCCAGCAGCACCAGTAAGCGGGGGGGCCGGCATGAGCAGTTCTTC.

The rearrangement links TRBV5-4 to TRBJ1-1; tentative D call: TRBD1 (6 bases). The CDR3 spans 13 residues. Trimming cost V 5 bases and J 6 bases, with 14 bases left between them. The germline V gene encodes CDR1 SGHNT and CDR2 YYREEE (reference sequence). DNA for the CDR3: TGTGCCAGCAGGCTACAGGGAGGGGCTGAAGCTTTCTTT. Translated, it gives CASRLQGGAEAFF.